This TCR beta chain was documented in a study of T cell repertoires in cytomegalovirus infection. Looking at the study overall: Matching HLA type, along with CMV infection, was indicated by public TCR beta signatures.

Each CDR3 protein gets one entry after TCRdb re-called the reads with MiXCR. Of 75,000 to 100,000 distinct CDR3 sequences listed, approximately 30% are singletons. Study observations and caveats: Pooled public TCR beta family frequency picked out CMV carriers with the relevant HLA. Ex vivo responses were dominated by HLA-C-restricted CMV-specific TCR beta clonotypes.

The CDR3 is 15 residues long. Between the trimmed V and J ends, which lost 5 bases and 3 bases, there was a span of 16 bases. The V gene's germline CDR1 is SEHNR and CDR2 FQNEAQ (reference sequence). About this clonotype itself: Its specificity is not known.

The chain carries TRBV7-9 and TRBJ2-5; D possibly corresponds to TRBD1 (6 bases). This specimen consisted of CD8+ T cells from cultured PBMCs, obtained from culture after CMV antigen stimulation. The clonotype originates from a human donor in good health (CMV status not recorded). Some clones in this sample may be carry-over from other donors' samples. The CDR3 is CASSRAGTHKETQYF. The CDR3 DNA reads TGTGCCAGCAGCCGAGCCGGGACACACAAAGAGACCCAGTACTTC. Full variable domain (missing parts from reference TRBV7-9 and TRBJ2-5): DTGVSQNPRHKITKRGQNVTFRCDPISEHNRLYWYRQTLGQGPEFLTYFQNEAQLEKSRLLSDRFSAERPKGSFSTLEIQRTEQGDSAMYLCASSRAGTHKETQYFGPGTRLLVL.